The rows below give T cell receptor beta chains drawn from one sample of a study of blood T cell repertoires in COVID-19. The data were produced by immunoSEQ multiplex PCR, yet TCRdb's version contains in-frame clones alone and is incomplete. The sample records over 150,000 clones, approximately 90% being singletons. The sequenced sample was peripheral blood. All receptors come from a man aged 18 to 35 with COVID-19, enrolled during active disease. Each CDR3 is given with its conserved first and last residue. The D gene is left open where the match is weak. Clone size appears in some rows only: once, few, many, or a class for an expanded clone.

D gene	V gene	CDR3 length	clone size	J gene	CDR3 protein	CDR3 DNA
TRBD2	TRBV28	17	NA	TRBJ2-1	CASSLGLAELSYNEQFF	TGTGCCAGCAGTTTAGGACTAGCGGAGCTCTCCTACAATGAGCAGTTCTTC
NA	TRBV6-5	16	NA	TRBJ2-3	CASSSRAGGGGNTQYF	TGTGCCAGCAGTTCCCGGGCCGGGGGAGGTGGGAATACGCAGTATTTT
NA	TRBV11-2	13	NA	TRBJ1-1	CASSIQGYTEAFF	TGTGCCAGCAGCATACAGGGATACACTGAAGCTTTCTTT
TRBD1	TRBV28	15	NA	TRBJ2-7	CASSSTGTGIREQYF	TGTGCCAGCAGCTCTACCGGGACAGGCATCCGGGAGCAGTACTTC
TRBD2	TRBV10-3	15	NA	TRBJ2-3	CAIRLAGVSTDTQYF	TGTGCCATAAGACTAGCGGGAGTTAGTACAGATACGCAGTATTTT
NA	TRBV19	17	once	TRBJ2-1	CASSIRRTLSSYNEQFF	TGTGCCAGTAGTATACGTCGGACTCTTAGCTCCTACAATGAGCAGTTCTTC
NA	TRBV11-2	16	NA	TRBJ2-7	CASIIYREGDYYEQYF	TGTGCCAGCATCATATACAGGGAGGGGGACTACTACGAGCAGTACTTC
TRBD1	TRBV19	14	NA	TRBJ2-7	CASTDGTGVGEQYF	TGTGCCAGTACCGACGGGACAGGGGTGGGAGAGCAGTACTTC
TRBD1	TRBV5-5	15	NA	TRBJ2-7	CASSPNRDRGYEQYF	TGTGCCAGCAGCCCCAACCGGGACAGGGGATACGAGCAGTACTTC
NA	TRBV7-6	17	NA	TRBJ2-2	CASSLDGEVLYTGELFF	TGTGCCAGCAGCTTAGACGGGGAGGTCCTTTACACCGGGGAGCTGTTTTTT
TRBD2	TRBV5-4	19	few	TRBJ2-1	CASSSRRLAGGPETHEQFF	TGTGCCAGCAGCTCAAGGAGACTAGCGGGAGGGCCAGAGACCCATGAGCAGTTCTTC
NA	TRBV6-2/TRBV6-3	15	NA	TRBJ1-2	CASSYKDRPNYGYTF	TGTGCCAGCAGTTACAAGGACAGACCTAACTATGGCTACACCTTC
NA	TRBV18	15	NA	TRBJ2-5	CASSLISGLRETQYF	TGTGCCAGCTCACTAATTTCGGGACTGCGAGAGACCCAGTACTTC
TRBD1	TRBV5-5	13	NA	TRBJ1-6	CASSGTGNSPLHF	TGTGCCAGCAGTGGGACAGGAAATTCACCCCTCCACTTT
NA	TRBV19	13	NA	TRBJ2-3	CASSITGSDTQYF	TGTGCCAGTAGTATAACAGGATCAGATACGCAGTATTTT
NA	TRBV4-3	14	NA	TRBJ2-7	CASSQEGGVWEQYF	TGCGCCAGCAGCCAAGAAGGCGGGGTTTGGGAGCAGTACTTC
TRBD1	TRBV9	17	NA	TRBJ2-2	CASSVDRDRADTGELFF	TGTGCCAGCAGCGTAGATCGGGACAGGGCCGACACCGGGGAGCTGTTTTTT
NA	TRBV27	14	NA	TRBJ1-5	CASSFTGSTQPQHF	TGTGCCAGCAGTTTCACAGGGTCCACTCAGCCCCAGCATTTT
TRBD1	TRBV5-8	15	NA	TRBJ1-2	CASSNRGTAYYGYTF	TGTGCCAGCAGCAACCGGGGGACAGCTTACTATGGCTACACCTTC
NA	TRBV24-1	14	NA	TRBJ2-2	CATSARQNTGELFF	TGTGCCACCAGTGCGAGACAAAACACCGGGGAGCTGTTTTTT
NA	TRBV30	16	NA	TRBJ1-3	CAWSVPLLSSGNTIYF	TGTGCCTGGAGTGTCCCACTCCTTTCTTCTGGAAACACCATATATTTT
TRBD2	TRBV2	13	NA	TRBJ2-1	CASTAGGFNEQFF	TGTGCCAGCACAGCGGGAGGGTTTAATGAGCAGTTCTTC
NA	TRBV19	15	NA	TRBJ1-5	CASSMADYSNQPQHF	TGTGCCAGTAGTATGGCGGATTATAGCAATCAGCCCCAGCATTTT
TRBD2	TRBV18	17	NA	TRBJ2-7	CASSQRTSGSRAYEQYF	TGTGCCAGCTCACAGCGGACTAGCGGGAGTCGGGCCTACGAGCAGTACTTC
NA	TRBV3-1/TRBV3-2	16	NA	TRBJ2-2	CASSLAGTANTGELFF	TGTGCCAGCAGCCTAGCGGGGACAGCGAACACCGGGGAGCTGTTTTTT
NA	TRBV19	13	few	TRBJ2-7	CASNSGWGYEQYF	TGTGCCAGTAACTCGGGATGGGGCTACGAGCAGTACTTC
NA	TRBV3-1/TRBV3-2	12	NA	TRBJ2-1	CASSQGRAEQFF	TGTGCCAGCAGCCAAGGGAGAGCTGAGCAGTTCTTC
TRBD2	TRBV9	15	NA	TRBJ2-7	CASSARTSVMGEQYF	TGTGCCAGCAGCGCCAGGACTAGCGTGATGGGCGAGCAGTACTTC
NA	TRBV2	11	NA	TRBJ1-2	CASSTNYGYTF	TGTGCCAGCAGCACTAACTATGGCTACACCTTC
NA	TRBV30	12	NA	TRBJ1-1	CAWRASRAEAFF	TGTGCCTGGAGGGCCAGTCGGGCTGAAGCTTTCTTT
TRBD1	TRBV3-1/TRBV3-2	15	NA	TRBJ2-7	CASSRTGGETYEQYF	TGTGCCAGCAGCCGGACAGGGGGCGAAACCTACGAGCAGTACTTC
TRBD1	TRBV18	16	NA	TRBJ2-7	CASSPQAGTVLYKQYF	TGTGCCAGCTCACCTCAGGCCGGGACAGTGCTTTACAAGCAGTACTTC
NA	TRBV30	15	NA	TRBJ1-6	CAWAPFSRGNSPLHF	TGTGCCTGGGCCCCCTTCAGTCGCGGGAATTCACCCCTCCACTTT
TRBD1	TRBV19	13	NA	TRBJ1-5	CASSIEAGGSQHF	TGTGCCAGTAGTATAGAGGCAGGGGGGTCCCAGCATTTT
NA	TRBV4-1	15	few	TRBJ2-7	CASSQGSLRTYEQYF	TGCGCCAGCAGCCAAGGGAGTCTCCGCACCTACGAGCAGTACTTC